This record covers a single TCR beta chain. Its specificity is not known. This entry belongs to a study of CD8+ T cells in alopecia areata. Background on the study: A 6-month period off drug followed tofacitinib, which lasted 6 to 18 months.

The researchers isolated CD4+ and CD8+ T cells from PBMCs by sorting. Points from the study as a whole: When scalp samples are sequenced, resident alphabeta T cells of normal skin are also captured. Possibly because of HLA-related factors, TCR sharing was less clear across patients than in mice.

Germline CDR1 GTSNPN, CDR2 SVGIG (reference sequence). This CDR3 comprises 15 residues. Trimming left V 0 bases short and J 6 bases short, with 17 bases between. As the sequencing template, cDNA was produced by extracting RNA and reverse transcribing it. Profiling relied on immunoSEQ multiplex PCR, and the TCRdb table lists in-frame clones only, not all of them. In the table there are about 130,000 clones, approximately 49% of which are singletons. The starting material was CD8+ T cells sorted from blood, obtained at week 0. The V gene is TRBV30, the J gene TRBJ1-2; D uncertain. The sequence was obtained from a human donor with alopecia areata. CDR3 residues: CAWSVPKLSRDGYTF. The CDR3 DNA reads TGTGCCTGGAGTGTCCCCAAGTTGTCCCGGGATGGCTACACCTTC.